A selection of T cell receptor beta chains follows, all from one sample in a study of blood T cell repertoires in COVID-19. The table came from immunoSEQ multiplex PCR; TCRdb's copy has only in-frame clones and leaves some out. The sample shows more than 150,000 clones, roughly 80% of them seen only once. Sample: peripheral blood. Every receptor here comes from a man in his thirties or forties with active or convalescent COVID-19. Both conserved end residues are part of each CDR3. Fields, in order: V gene, J gene, D gene, clone size, CDR3 protein, CDR3 DNA. The D gene is left open where the match is weak. Expanded clones get a size class; other rows say once, few or many, or leave the size out.

v_call: TRBV11-2; j_call: TRBJ1-1; d_call: .; clone_size: .; cdr3_aa: CASSLGGGSSIYTEAFF; cdr3_nt: TGTGCCAGCAGCCTAGGCGGGGGAAGCTCGATTTACACTGAAGCTTTCTTT
v_call: TRBV18; j_call: TRBJ2-1; d_call: .; clone_size: .; cdr3_aa: CASSPRSSYNEQFF; cdr3_nt: TGTGCCAGCTCACCCCGTTCCTCCTACAATGAGCAGTTCTTC
v_call: TRBV29-1; j_call: TRBJ1-2; d_call: .; clone_size: .; cdr3_aa: CSVETERLNYGYTF; cdr3_nt: TGCAGCGTTGAAACTGAGCGGCTTAACTATGGCTACACCTTC
v_call: TRBV11-2; j_call: TRBJ2-1; d_call: TRBD2; clone_size: once; cdr3_aa: CASSRGSGTSGYNEQFF; cdr3_nt: TGTGCCAGCAGCCGCGGTTCAGGCACTAGCGGATACAATGAGCAGTTCTTC
v_call: TRBV9; j_call: TRBJ2-6; d_call: TRBD1; clone_size: .; cdr3_aa: CASARDREPGANVLTF; cdr3_nt: TGTGCCAGCGCACGGGACAGGGAACCTGGGGCCAACGTCCTGACTTTC
v_call: TRBV10-3; j_call: TRBJ2-7; d_call: .; clone_size: .; cdr3_aa: CAISPLYEQYF; cdr3_nt: TGTGCCATCAGTCCCCTCTACGAGCAGTACTTC
v_call: TRBV11-2; j_call: TRBJ2-3; d_call: TRBD2; clone_size: .; cdr3_aa: CASSHNLASGSGADTQYF; cdr3_nt: TGTGCCAGCAGCCATAACCTGGCTAGCGGGAGCGGCGCAGATACGCAGTATTTT
v_call: TRBV10-3; j_call: TRBJ2-2; d_call: .; clone_size: .; cdr3_aa: CAITAGMTPTGELFF; cdr3_nt: TGTGCCATCACGGCAGGGATGACTCCCACCGGGGAGCTGTTTTTT
v_call: TRBV25-1; j_call: TRBJ2-5; d_call: .; clone_size: .; cdr3_aa: CASSEGYGGETQYF; cdr3_nt: TGTGCCAGCAGTGAAGGATACGGCGGGGAGACCCAGTACTTC
v_call: TRBV19; j_call: TRBJ2-2; d_call: .; clone_size: .; cdr3_aa: CASRGGTGELFF; cdr3_nt: TGTGCCAGCCGTGGGGGGACCGGGGAGCTGTTTTTT
v_call: TRBV4-1; j_call: TRBJ1-1; d_call: .; clone_size: .; cdr3_aa: CASSLRGLMNTEAFF; cdr3_nt: TGCGCCAGCAGCCTCCGAGGTCTCATGAACACTGAAGCTTTCTTT
v_call: TRBV15; j_call: TRBJ2-2; d_call: TRBD1; clone_size: .; cdr3_aa: CATSRPRQGANTGELFF; cdr3_nt: TGTGCCACCAGCAGACCTAGACAGGGGGCGAACACCGGGGAGCTGTTTTTT
v_call: TRBV7-9; j_call: TRBJ1-4; d_call: TRBD1; clone_size: many; cdr3_aa: CASSLPFLGTGNEKLFF; cdr3_nt: TGTGCCAGCAGCCTCCCCTTCCTCGGGACAGGGAACGAAAAACTGTTTTTT
v_call: TRBV18; j_call: TRBJ2-1; d_call: TRBD1; clone_size: .; cdr3_aa: CASSLLDRGLYNEQFF; cdr3_nt: TGTGCCAGCTCACTTCTCGACAGGGGGCTCTACAATGAGCAGTTCTTC
v_call: TRBV4-1; j_call: TRBJ2-7; d_call: TRBD2; clone_size: .; cdr3_aa: CASSQVDLGLASRNEQYF; cdr3_nt: TGCGCCAGCAGCCAGGTAGATCTTGGACTAGCGAGCCGGAACGAGCAGTACTTC
v_call: TRBV18; j_call: TRBJ1-2; d_call: .; clone_size: .; cdr3_aa: CASSLTGTWEYYGYTF; cdr3_nt: TGTGCCAGCTCACTAACGGGGACATGGGAGTACTATGGCTACACCTTC
v_call: TRBV21-1; j_call: TRBJ1-5; d_call: .; clone_size: .; cdr3_aa: CASSKGMGDRGSNQPQHF; cdr3_nt: TGTGCCAGCAGCAAAGGCATGGGAGACAGGGGATCCAATCAGCCCCAGCATTTT
v_call: TRBV5-1; j_call: TRBJ1-1; d_call: TRBD1; clone_size: .; cdr3_aa: CASSSQGAGTEAFF; cdr3_nt: TGCGCCAGCAGCTCACAGGGGGCTGGAACTGAAGCTTTCTTT